Presented here are 18 T cell receptor beta chains from one specimen sequenced in a study of cytomegalovirus exposure and HLA in healthy donors. PCR was performed using 60 Vbeta and 13 Jbeta primers. Generated by immunoSEQ multiplex PCR, the TCRdb table keeps only in-frame clones and is missing some. Of roughly 190,000 clones detected, 75% to 85% appear once; the ten largest clones hold over 2%. Sequences were obtained from PBMCs. The receptors here all came from a woman aged 50 to 65 in good health and CMV-seronegative.

This clone was picked up one time. The chain combines TRBV5-6 with TRBJ2-7; the D gene is possibly TRBD2 (7 bases). This CDR3 is 16 amino acids long. Germline assignment: CDR1 SGHDT and CDR2 YYEEEE. Between the trimmed V and J ends, which lost 0 bases and 1 base, there was a span of 14 bases. CDR3 bases: TGTGCCAGCAGCTTGGTTGGGCGGGGGCAATCCTACGAGCAGTACTTC. Its protein is CASSLVGRGQSYEQYF. Together with reference TRBV5-6 and TRBJ2-7, the CDR3 gives the full variable domain: DAGVTQSPTHLIKTRGQQVTLRCSPKSGHDTVSWYQQALGQGPQFIFQYYEEEERQRGNFPDRFSGHQFPNYSSELNVNALLLGDSALYLCASSLVGRGQSYEQYFGPGTRLTVT.

V usage is TRBV29-1 and J usage is TRBJ1-3, with TRBD1 matching 8 bases. V dropped 7 bases and J dropped 0; count of bases not matched to a gene: 5. The CDR3 sequence is 14 residues long. CDR1 is SQVTM and CDR2 is ANQGSEA in the germline V gene. In DNA, the CDR3 is TGCAGCGGGGCACAGGGGGACTCTGGAAACACCATATATTTT. It encodes CSGAQGDSGNTIYF.

The chain joins TRBV19 to TRBJ2-5; TRBD1 is a possible D gene (6 bases). Trimming shortened V by 1 base and J by 1 base, and 13 bases separated the two germline ends. The CDR3 consists of 16 residues. The germline CDR1 and CDR2 sequences are LNHDA and SQIVND (reference sequence). CDR3 nucleotides: TGTGCCAGTAGTATAGTCGACAGGTCACCCCAAGAGACCCAGTACTTC. Translating it yields CASSIVDRSPQETQYF.

The chain links TRBV25-1 to TRBJ2-5, with 11 nucleotides matching TRBD2. V was pared by 3 bases and J by 1 base, with 7 bases of the junction left unmatched. CDR3 size: 17 residues. CDR1 is MGHDK and CDR2 is SYGVNS in the germline V gene. This chain's CDR3 is CASSDPRLAGSQETQYF. The DNA of the CDR3 is TGTGCCAGCAGTGACCCCAGACTAGCGGGGTCCCAAGAGACCCAGTACTTC.

This sequence joins TRBV11-2 and TRBJ2-5; D ambiguous. The V gene lost 0 bases and the J gene lost 5 bases, with 4 bases spanning the gap. Germline V gives CDR1 SGHAT, CDR2 FQNNGV. The CDR3 has 12 residues. CDR3 sequence: CASSLDSETQYF. DNA of the CDR3: TGTGCCAGCAGCTTAGATTCGGAGACCCAGTACTTC.

The V gene is TRBV6-4, the J gene TRBJ1-1, with a weak D call TRBD1 (6 bases). Germline V CDR1 and CDR2: MRHNA, SNTAGT. V lost 6 bases, J lost 6 bases, and 14 bases lay in between. The CDR3 has 13 residues. CDR3 bases: TGTGCCAGCAGCAGGGGTCGGGATTCTGAAGCTTTCTTT. Protein sequence: CASSRGRDSEAFF.

V gene TRBV7-9 combines with J gene TRBJ2-5, with 7 positions matching TRBD2. CDR3 length: 15 residues. CDR1 is SEHNR and CDR2 is FQNEAQ in the germline V gene (reference sequence). V shed 4 bases and J 5 bases; nucleotides not matched to a gene: 10. CDR3 DNA: TGTGCCAGCAGCTCCCTCTCCGGGGGGAGGGAGACCCAGTACTTC. It specifies CASSSLSGGRETQYF.

The chain links TRBV19 to TRBJ2-7; D not resolved. Germline V CDR1 and CDR2: LNHDA, SQIVND (reference sequence). V was pared by 3 bases and J by 6 bases, with 18 bases between. The CDR3 is 15 amino acids. For the CDR3, the DNA is TGTGCCAGTAGTATGGAAGGTCTGAGAGGCTCCGAGCAGTACTTC. Its protein is CASSMEGLRGSEQYF.

The chain links TRBV10-3 to TRBJ1-2, with TRBD1 matching 9 bases. This CDR3 is built from 15 residues. Per germline, CDR1 ENHRY and CDR2 SYGVKD. With V trimmed by 5 bases and J by 3 bases, 7 bases remained unmatched. CDR3 bases: TGTGCCATCAGTTACCCGGGACAGGGAGACTATGGCTACACCTTC. Its translation: CAISYPGQGDYGYTF.

The chain combines TRBV6-1 with TRBJ2-5, with 7 nucleotides matching TRBD1. The J call is uncertain, as TRBJ2-7 better fits the DNA end. Germline V gives CDR1 MNHNS, CDR2 SASEGT. The CDR3 has 14 amino acids. CDR3 sequence: CASSRDSNRYEQYF. DNA for the CDR3: TGTGCCAGCAGTAGGGACAGTAATAGATACGAGCAGTACTTC.

The rearrangement uses TRBV4-1 and TRBJ2-1; TRBD2 aligns across 9 bases. The length of the CDR3 is 17 residues. Germline loops: CDR1 MGHRA, CDR2 YSYEKL. V gave up 3 bases and J gave up 9 bases; unmatched junction bases: 15. The CDR3 coding sequence is TGCGCCAGCAGCCATAGGAGGGAGGGCGGGGGGGTTAGTGAGCAGTTCTTC. This sequence encodes CASSHRREGGGVSEQFF.

This clone was observed a handful of times. This chain uses TRBV19 with TRBJ2-7; 10 bases match TRBD2. Germline V gene lookup returns CDR1 LNHDA and CDR2 SQIVND (reference sequence). The CDR3 loop spans 16 amino acids. Unmatched junction bases numbered 9, after V lost 4 bases and J lost 3 bases. CDR3 nucleotides: TGTGCCAGTAGTAAGAGGGGGACTAGCGACAGCTACGAGCAGTACTTC. It is translated as CASSKRGTSDSYEQYF. Using reference TRBV19 and TRBJ2-7 for the parts outside the CDR3, the full variable domain is DGGITQSPKYLFRKEGQNVTLSCEQNLNHDAMYWYRQDPGQGLRLIYYSQIVNDFQKGDIAEGYSVSREKKESFPLTVTSAQKNPTAFYLCASSKRGTSDSYEQYFGPGTRLTVT.

The gene calls are TRBV5-5 and TRBJ2-1; 12 nucleotides match TRBD2. Germline loops: CDR1 SGHKS, CDR2 YYEKEE (reference sequence). Germline trimming cut 4 bases from V and 6 bases from J; bases unmatched to any gene: 5. The CDR3 length is 15 residues. CDR3 sequence: CASSQLAGGANEQFF. The CDR3 coding sequence is TGTGCCAGCAGCCAACTAGCGGGGGGCGCCAATGAGCAGTTCTTC.

The V gene is TRBV7-9, the J gene TRBJ1-1; D call uncertain. This CDR3 contains 14 residues. V lost 8 bases to trimming and J lost 3 bases, with 16 bases between them. CDR1 and CDR2 (germline): SEHNR, FQNEAQ (reference sequence). The chain's CDR3 is CASSAGRPDTEAFF. The CDR3 nucleotides are TGTGCCAGCTCCGCGGGCAGACCCGACACTGAAGCTTTCTTT.

The V gene is TRBV29-1, the J gene TRBJ1-5; D might be TRBD1 (5 bases). Trimming shortened V by 6 bases and J by 4 bases, and 10 bases separated the two germline ends. Germline-derived CDR1 and CDR2 are SQVTM and ANQGSEA. The CDR3 length is 12 residues. CDR3 DNA sequence: TGCAGCGTACAGGAGGGGAATCAGCCCCAGCATTTT. This encodes CSVQEGNQPQHF. The full variable domain, in which reference TRBV29-1 and TRBJ1-5 provide the parts outside the CDR3, is SAVISQKPSRDICQRGTSLTIQCQVDSQVTMMFWYRQQPGQSLTLIATANQGSEATYESGFVIDKFPISRPNLTFSTLTVSNMSPEDSSIYLCSVQEGNQPQHFGDGTRLSIL.

The chain combines TRBV18 with TRBJ1-5; 10 bases match TRBD1. CDR3 size: 15 residues. The germline V gene encodes CDR1 KGHSH and CDR2 LQKENI. V lost 4 bases, J lost 5 bases, and 5 bases stayed unmatched. The CDR3, as DNA: TGTGCCAGCTCACGGGACAGGGGATTGGATCAGCCCCAGCATTTT. It codes for CASSRDRGLDQPQHF.

CDR3 protein: CASIDRDRTHNEQFF. CDR3 nucleotides: TGTGCCAGTATCGACCGGGACAGGACCCACAATGAGCAGTTCTTC. This chain uses TRBV19 with TRBJ2-1, with 8 positions matching TRBD1. Losses at the gene ends were 7 bases for V and 5 bases for J; bases not matched to a gene: 10. The germline CDR1 and CDR2 sequences are LNHDA and SQIVND (reference sequence). CDR3 size: 15 residues. Drawing the rest from reference TRBV19 and TRBJ2-1, the complete variable domain is DGGITQSPKYLFRKEGQNVTLSCEQNLNHDAMYWYRQDPGQGLRLIYYSQIVNDFQKGDIAEGYSVSREKKESFPLTVTSAQKNPTAFYLCASIDRDRTHNEQFFGPGTRLTVL.

This chain connects TRBV7-8 to TRBJ2-7; a weak D match, TRBD2 (6 bases). Germline V gene lookup returns CDR1 SGHVS and CDR2 FQNEAQ. CDR3 length: 14 residues. The V end lost 1 base, the J end lost 3 bases, and 10 bases lay between the germline ends. CDR3 region: CASSLGLDYYEQYF. As DNA, the CDR3 is TGTGCCAGCAGCTTAGGACTAGACTACTACGAGCAGTACTTC.